Given below is one TCR beta chain in context. Antigen specificity is unknown. TCRdb's table, derived via immunoSEQ multiplex PCR, lists solely in-frame clones and lacks some. Of 98,000 or so clones in the sample, approximately 90% were seen once. The data belong to a study of OX40 agonist ivuxolimab in advanced cancers. Study-level findings and limits: Among some nonresponders, normalized T-cell clonal expansion was also low. The 0.1-3.0 mg/kg partial responders had among the lowest clonal expansion. Both CD4+ and CD8+ T cell populations in blood had undergone clonal expansion by week 6 at 0.1 to 3.0 mg/kg. There were, on average, more expanded clones in CD8+ T cells than in CD4+.

The clonotype was recovered from an adult with an advanced solid tumor such as melanoma, head and neck, liver or kidney cancer. The source material was CD4+ or CD8+ T cells sorted from blood, sampled in a trial of the OX40 agonist ivuxolimab.

The CDR3 coding sequence is TGTGCCAGCAGAAGACAGGGGAACACAGATACGCAGTATTTT. It is translated as CASRRQGNTDTQYF. This chain joins TRBV2 and TRBJ2-3; 8 bases line up with TRBD1. The CDR3 extends over 14 amino acids. The germline CDR1 and CDR2 sequences are SNHLY and FYNNEI. The ends lost 6 bases at V and 2 bases at J; junction bases unmatched: 4.